This T cell receptor (beta chain) was obtained from a study of shared T cell receptors in the human thymus. The sample holds one count of this clone. Profiled with immunoSEQ multiplex PCR; TCRdb holds only in-frame clones, not every one. The sample yields over 65,000 clones, nearly 95% seen once. This CDR3 region has 17 residues. Germline values: CDR1 SGHNT, CDR2 YENEEA. Trimming removed 5 bases from V and 3 bases from J, with 22 bases in between. The clonotype comes from a human donor. The sequencing sample was made of thymocytes. The chain uses TRBV11-3 and TRBJ2-5; D is unclear. CDR3 nucleotides: TGTGCCAGCAGCCGCTCATCTAGTGAGACAAAGAAAGAGACCCAGTACTTC. Protein sequence: CASSRSSSETKKETQYF.